The clone carrying this T cell receptor (beta chain) was seen a few times. This specimen comes from a study of technical replicates of blood from a few donors. The table came from immunoSEQ multiplex PCR; TCRdb's copy has only in-frame clones and leaves some out. The sample lists some 30,000 clones; about 92% were seen once. Looked up from germline, CDR1 is SQVTM and CDR2 is ANQGSEA. The length of the CDR3 is 14 residues. V lost 0 bases and J lost 4, with 12 bases in between. The TCR sequence derives from a human donor in good health. Some clones in this sample may be carry-over from other donors' samples. Sequenced: PBMCs. J is TRBJ1-1 and V is TRBV29-1; a possible D gene is TRBD1 (6 bases). Here the CDR3 DNA reads TGCAGCGTTGAAGAGGGGGCATTCGGCACTGAAGCTTTCTTT. It yields the protein CSVEEGAFGTEAFF.